These 27 T cell receptor beta chains were sequenced from one sample in a study of lymphopenia after photon versus proton radiotherapy. Sequencing used immunoSEQ multiplex PCR; TCRdb keeps in-frame clones, though not all of them. The table records roughly 57,000 clones, 83% of them present only once. The source material was peripheral blood, sampled from a patient treated with photon-based radiotherapy. These receptors were obtained from a man aged 50 to 59 with gastric cancer.

The chain carries TRBV5-5 and TRBJ2-4; D uncertain. Germline assignment: CDR1 SGHKS and CDR2 YYEKEE (reference sequence). V gave up 5 bases and J gave up 0 bases, with 9 bases separating them. There are 14 residues in the CDR3. Written as DNA, the CDR3 is TGTGCCAGCAGGTATCCGGGAGCCAAAAACATTCAGTACTTC. Protein product: CASRYPGAKNIQYF. Filled out from reference TRBV5-5 and TRBJ2-4, the complete variable domain reads DAGVTQSPTHLIKTRGQQVTLRCSPISGHKSVSWYQQVLGQGPQFIFQYYEKEERGRGNFPDRFSARQFPNYSSELNVNALLLGDSALYLCASRYPGAKNIQYFGAGTRLSVL.

This chain uses TRBV4-2 with TRBJ1-5, with D possibly being TRBD1 (5 bases). This CDR3 is 16 amino acids long. CDR1 and CDR2 from the germline V gene are LGHNA and YNFKEQ. Trimming removed 4 bases from V and 4 bases from J, with 17 bases in between. CDR3 residues: CASSPGGLSQNQPQHF. The DNA of the CDR3 is TGTGCCAGCAGCCCGGGGGGGTTGAGTCAGAATCAGCCCCAGCATTTT.

The CDR3 bases are TGTGCCAGCAGATACAGTGGCGGCTACACCTTC. Protein sequence: CASRYSGGYTF. The rearrangement joins TRBV2 to TRBJ1-2; no reliable D call. Trimming took 6 bases from V and 8 from J, leaving 10 bases between them. The germline CDR1 and CDR2 sequences are SNHLY and FYNNEI. CDR3 size: 11 residues.

The chain combines TRBV28 with TRBJ2-7, with D tentatively TRBD2 (6 bases). From germline, CDR1 is MDHEN and CDR2 SYDVKM. The V end was cut by 11 bases, the J end by 7 bases, with 15 bases between. The CDR3 extends over 11 amino acids. The CDR3 DNA is TGTGCCGCGAAAGGAGGGGTGGAGCAGTACTTC. It translates to CAAKGGVEQYF.

The chain employs TRBV19 and TRBJ1-2; no reliable D call. Germline V CDR1 and CDR2: LNHDA, SQIVND (reference sequence). The V and J ends lost 6 bases and 1 base respectively, with 15 bases between them. The CDR3 spans 15 residues. CDR3: CASRVEGRFNYGYTF. The CDR3 bases are TGTGCCAGTAGGGTGGAGGGCCGCTTTAACTATGGCTACACCTTC.

This sequence joins TRBV28 and TRBJ1-2; D unclear. Germline values: CDR1 MDHEN, CDR2 SYDVKM. The length of the CDR3 is 12 residues. Trimming pared 6 bases from V and 5 bases from J, leaving 10 bases between. CDR3 sequence (DNA): TGTGCCAGCAGCCCGAACTTTTATGGCTACACCTTC. Protein product: CASSPNFYGYTF.

This clone was picked up a small number of times. The CDR3 DNA is TGCGCCAGCAGCCAATCCTGGACTAGCGAGACCGGGGAGCTGTTTTTT. Amino acids: CASSQSWTSETGELFF. This sequence joins TRBV4-1 and TRBJ2-2; 9 bases line up with TRBD2. Germline CDR1 and CDR2: MGHRA and YSYEKL. CDR3 length equals 16 residues. After removal of 2 bases from V and 5 bases from J, the junction contained 6 bases not matched to a gene.

The rearrangement joins TRBV14 to TRBJ2-7, with 8 bases identical to TRBD1. After removal of 4 bases from V and 2 bases from J, the junction contained 4 bases not matched to a gene. Germline lookup yields CDR1 SGHDN and CDR2 FVKESK. This CDR3 has 14 amino acids. CDR3 sequence: CASSRGQGPYEQYF. The CDR3 region has the DNA TGTGCCAGCAGCCGAGGACAGGGACCCTACGAGCAGTACTTC.

The rearrangement uses TRBV28 and TRBJ1-5; no clear D. The germline V gene encodes CDR1 MDHEN and CDR2 SYDVKM. The CDR3 is made up of 13 amino acids. V was pared by 4 bases and J by 7 bases, with 11 bases between. The CDR3 region is CASSSPGIQPQHF. Here the CDR3 DNA reads TGTGCCAGCAGTTCGCCGGGTATCCAGCCCCAGCATTTT.

CDR3 coding DNA: TGTGCCAGCAGTTCGAGGACAGGGGGCTCCTACAATGAGCAGTTCTTC. Translated: CASSSRTGGSYNEQFF. J is TRBJ2-1 and V is TRBV6-5, with 10 bases fitting TRBD1. The CDR3 covers 16 residues. Germline CDR1 reads MNHEY; CDR2 reads SVGAGI. With V trimmed by 4 bases and J by 0 bases, 3 bases remained unmatched.

The V and J genes are TRBV29-1 and TRBJ1-2; D uncertain. Germline assignment: CDR1 SQVTM and CDR2 ANQGSEA. V lost 0 bases, J lost 8 bases, and 13 bases lay in between. The CDR3 contains 13 residues. The CDR3 loop reads CSVEDLRGGGYTF. CDR3 bases: TGCAGCGTTGAAGATCTTCGGGGTGGAGGCTACACCTTC.

This chain joins TRBV7-8 and TRBJ2-1; D might be TRBD2 (6 bases). This CDR3 contains 16 residues. Looked up from germline, CDR1 is SGHVS and CDR2 is FQNEAQ. V lost 1 base and J lost 2, with 12 bases in between. In nucleotides, the CDR3 is TGTGCCAGCAGCTTAGGGGCGGGGAGTACCTACAATGAGCAGTTCTTC. Its translation is CASSLGAGSTYNEQFF.

V is TRBV9 and J is TRBJ2-7, with no clear D. Germline V lookup: CDR1 SGDLS, CDR2 YYNGEE. The V end lost 0 bases, the J end lost 4 bases, and 11 bases lay between the germline ends. CDR3 length: 14 residues. The CDR3 reads CASSVGPPRYEQYF. The CDR3 nucleotides are TGTGCCAGCAGCGTAGGCCCTCCCCGGTACGAGCAGTACTTC.

This clone was recorded once. V gene TRBV5-1 combines with J gene TRBJ2-1, with 9 positions matching TRBD1. This CDR3 region has 15 residues. Trimming took 0 bases from V and 7 from J; bases not matched to a gene: 5. Germline values: CDR1 SGHRS, CDR2 YFSETQ. CDR3 amino acids: CASSLVVGQGNEQFF. CDR3 nucleotides: TGCGCCAGCAGCTTGGTGGTGGGACAGGGAAATGAGCAGTTCTTC.

J is TRBJ1-4 and V is TRBV25-1; tentative D call: TRBD1 (6 bases). The CDR3 totals 15 residues. CDR1 MGHDK and CDR2 SYGVNS come from the germline V gene. With 4 bases removed from V and 7 bases from J, the gap between germline ends came to 16 bases. The CDR3 nucleotides read TGTGCCAGCAGTGTGCAAGGGGGGGCGGCTGAAAAACTGTTTTTT. Protein: CASSVQGGAAEKLFF.

The DNA for the CDR3 is TGTGCCAGCCGCCAAGACACCTCTACTGGAAACACCATATATTTT. This codes for CASRQDTSTGNTIYF. The rearrangement joins TRBV7-9 to TRBJ1-3, with unresolved D. Germline-derived CDR1 and CDR2 are SEHNR and FQNEAQ (reference sequence). Trimming left V 8 bases short and J 2 bases short, with 16 bases between. The CDR3 has 15 amino acids.

The chain joins TRBV19 to TRBJ2-1, with D perhaps matching TRBD2 (6 bases). Trimming took off 1 base at V and 4 bases at J, with 14 bases between the two ends. CDR1 and CDR2 (germline): LNHDA, SQIVND (reference sequence). CDR3 length equals 16 residues. The CDR3 region has the DNA TGTGCCAGTAGTATAGCCCTCGGGACTCAGTACAATGAGCAGTTCTTC. Translated: CASSIALGTQYNEQFF.

The chain recombines TRBV6-6 with TRBJ2-7; D may be TRBD2 (5 bases). V shed 6 bases and J shed 6 bases, with 15 bases lying between them. There are 13 residues in the CDR3. In germline, CDR1 is MNHNY, CDR2 SVGAGI (reference sequence). CDR3: CASSLRGSGEQYF. CDR3 in DNA: TGTGCCAGCAGCCTCAGAGGGAGTGGCGAGCAGTACTTC.

The J gene is TRBJ2-7, the V gene TRBV5-1; D may match TRBD1 or TRBD2 (5 bases each). The CDR3 length is 16 residues. The germline V gene encodes CDR1 SGHRS and CDR2 YFSETQ. V was shortened by 7 bases and J by 0 bases, with 20 bases between the two germline ends. Here the CDR3 reads CASGPGPERSSYEQYF. The CDR3 DNA reads as TGCGCCAGCGGCCCGGGACCGGAGCGTAGCTCCTACGAGCAGTACTTC.

This chain connects TRBV10-2 to TRBJ2-3; D is ambiguous. The CDR3 is 14 residues long. With 7 bases removed from V and 0 bases from J, the gap between germline ends came to 11 bases. The germline gives CDR1 WSHSY, CDR2 SAAADI. The CDR3: CASNRITSTDTQYF. The CDR3 DNA reads as TGCGCCAGCAATCGGATAACTAGCACAGATACGCAGTATTTT.

This clone was recorded a few times. The chain is built from TRBV29-1 and TRBJ1-1, with D hard to call. The length of the CDR3 is 12 residues. Germline V gene lookup returns CDR1 SQVTM and CDR2 ANQGSEA. V lost 8 bases and J 1 base, leaving 11 bases between the germline ends. Here the CDR3 reads CSSRRGNTEAFF. DNA of the CDR3: TGCAGCTCTCGGCGGGGGAACACTGAAGCTTTCTTT.

The V and J genes are TRBV7-6 and TRBJ2-7, with 7 bases that match TRBD1. The germline gives CDR1 SGHVS, CDR2 FNYEAQ. Trimming took 6 bases from V and 0 from J; bases not matched to a gene: 2. CDR3 length: 13 residues. The CDR3 nucleotides read TGTGCCAGCAGAGGACAGGCCTCCTACGAGCAGTACTTC. Translating it yields CASRGQASYEQYF.

The chain combines TRBV7-7 with TRBJ2-7; 7 bases are shared with TRBD2. The CDR3 is 14 amino acids. Germline lookup yields CDR1 SSHAT and CDR2 FNYEAQ (reference sequence). V lost 5 bases to trimming and J lost 3 bases; unmatched junction nucleotides: 7. CDR3 bases: TGTGCCAGCAGCCCTGGGGAGCGGGGCTACGAGCAGTACTTC. It yields the protein CASSPGERGYEQYF. The full variable domain, completed using reference TRBV7-7 and TRBJ2-7, is GAGVSQSPRYKVTKRGQDVTLRCDPISSHATLYWYQQALGQGPEFLTYFNYEAQPDKSGLPSDRFSAERPEGSISTLTIQRTEQRDSAMYRCASSPGERGYEQYFGPGTRLTVT.

The J gene is TRBJ1-2, the V gene TRBV6-6, with TRBD1 matching over 9 bases. The CDR3 contains 14 residues. J gave up 6 bases and V 6 bases, and 8 bases lay outside the gene matches. Germline loops: CDR1 MNHNY, CDR2 SVGAGI (reference sequence). As DNA, the CDR3 is TGTGCCAGCAGGGCTACCGGGACAGGGAATGGCTACACCTTC. Its protein is CASRATGTGNGYTF.

In DNA, the CDR3 is TGTGCCAGCAGTAGGACCGGGACGGTGAACACTGAAGCTTTCTTT. It encodes CASSRTGTVNTEAFF. This chain uses TRBV6-5 with TRBJ1-1; D perhaps matches TRBD1 (5 bases). The V gene's germline CDR1 is MNHEY and CDR2 SVGAGI. This CDR3 is 15 amino acids long. V lost 5 bases, J lost 0 bases, and 13 bases lay in between.

This clone was counted only a few times. The chain carries TRBV10-1 and TRBJ2-2; D call uncertain. V was cut by 4 bases and J by 5 bases, with 11 bases left in between. Germline V gives CDR1 WNHNN, CDR2 SYGVQD (reference sequence). The CDR3 has 14 residues. CDR3 loop: CASSVTPWTGELFF. For the CDR3, the DNA is TGCGCCAGCAGTGTTACCCCGTGGACCGGGGAGCTGTTTTTT.

This chain connects TRBV15 to TRBJ2-7, with 16 bases fitting TRBD2. J lost 1 base, V lost 3 bases, and 12 bases had no gene match. The CDR3 has 20 amino acids. Germline CDR1 and CDR2: LNHNV and YYDKDF (reference sequence). CDR3 nucleotides: TGTGCCACCAGCAGCTCGGGACTAGCGGGAGGGCCCTCGGGTTCCTACGAGCAGTACTTC. Residues: CATSSSGLAGGPSGSYEQYF.